The source of this T cell receptor beta chain is a study of technical replicates of blood from a few donors. Some clones are missing from TCRdb's copy, which holds only in-frame ones; the method was immunoSEQ multiplex PCR. The data contain 100,000 or so clones, approximately 95% of them seen just once; the ten biggest clones take up roughly 0.21%. Material for sequencing was T cells isolated from PBMCs. The receptor was isolated from a human donor in good health.

CDR3 loop: CASSFRTGNYEQYF. The CDR3 region has the DNA TGCGCCAGCAGCTTCAGGACAGGTAACTACGAGCAGTACTTC. The J gene is TRBJ2-7, the V gene TRBV5-1, with TRBD1 matching over 7 bases. Germline V gene data show CDR1 as SGHRS and CDR2 as YFSETQ. V lost 2 bases, J lost 3 bases, and 5 bases stayed unmatched. This CDR3 is 14 amino acids long.